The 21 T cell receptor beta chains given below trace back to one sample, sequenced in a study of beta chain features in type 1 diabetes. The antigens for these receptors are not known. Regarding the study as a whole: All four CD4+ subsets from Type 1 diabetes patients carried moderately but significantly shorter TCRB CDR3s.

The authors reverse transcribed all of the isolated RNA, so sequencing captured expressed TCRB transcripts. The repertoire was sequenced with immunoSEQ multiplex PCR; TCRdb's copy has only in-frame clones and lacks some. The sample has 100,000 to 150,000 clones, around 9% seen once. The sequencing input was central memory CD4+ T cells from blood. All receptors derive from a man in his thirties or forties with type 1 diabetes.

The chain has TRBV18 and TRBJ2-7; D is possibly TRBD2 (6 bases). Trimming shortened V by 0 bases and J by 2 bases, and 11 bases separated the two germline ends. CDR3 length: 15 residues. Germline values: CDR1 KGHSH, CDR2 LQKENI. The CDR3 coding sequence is TGTGCCAGCTCACCACCGGGGCGGGACGCCTACGAGCAGTACTTC. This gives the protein CASSPPGRDAYEQYF.

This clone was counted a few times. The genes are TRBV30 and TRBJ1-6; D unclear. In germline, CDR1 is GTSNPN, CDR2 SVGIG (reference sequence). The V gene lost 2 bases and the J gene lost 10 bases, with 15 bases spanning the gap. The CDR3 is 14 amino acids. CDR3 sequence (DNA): TGTGCCTGGAGTCCCGCCGTGGGCGGGTCACCCCTCCACTTT. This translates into CAWSPAVGGSPLHF.

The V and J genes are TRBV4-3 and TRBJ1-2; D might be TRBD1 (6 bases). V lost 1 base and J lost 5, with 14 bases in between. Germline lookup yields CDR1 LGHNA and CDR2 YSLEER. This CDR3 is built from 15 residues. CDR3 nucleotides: TGCGCCAGCAGCCAAGCCTTTGGCACAGGGTATGGCTACACCTTC. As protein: CASSQAFGTGYGYTF.

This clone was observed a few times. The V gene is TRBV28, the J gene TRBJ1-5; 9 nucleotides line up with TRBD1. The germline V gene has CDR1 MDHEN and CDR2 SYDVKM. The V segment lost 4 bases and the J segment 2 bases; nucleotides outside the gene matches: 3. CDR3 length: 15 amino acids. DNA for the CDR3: TGTGCCAGCAGTTGGGACAGGGTGGGCAATCAGCCCCAGCATTTT. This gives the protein CASSWDRVGNQPQHF.

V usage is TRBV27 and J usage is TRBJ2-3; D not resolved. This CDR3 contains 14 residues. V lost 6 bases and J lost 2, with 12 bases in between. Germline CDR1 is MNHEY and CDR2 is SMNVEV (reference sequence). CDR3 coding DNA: TGTGCCAGCAGCTTAAAGACTCTCACAGATACGCAGTATTTT. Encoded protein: CASSLKTLTDTQYF.

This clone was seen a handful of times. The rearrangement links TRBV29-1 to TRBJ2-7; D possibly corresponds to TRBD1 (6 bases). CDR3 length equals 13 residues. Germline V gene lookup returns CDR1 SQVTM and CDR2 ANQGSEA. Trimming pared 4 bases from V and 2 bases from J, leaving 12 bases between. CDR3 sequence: CSVGDTGTYEQYF. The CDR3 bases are TGCAGCGTTGGGGACACCGGAACCTACGAGCAGTACTTC.

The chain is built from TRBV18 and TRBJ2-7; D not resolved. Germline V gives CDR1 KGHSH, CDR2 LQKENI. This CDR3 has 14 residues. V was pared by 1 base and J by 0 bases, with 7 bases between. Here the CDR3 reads CASSPQESSYEQYF. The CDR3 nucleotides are TGTGCCAGCTCACCACAGGAGAGCTCCTACGAGCAGTACTTC.

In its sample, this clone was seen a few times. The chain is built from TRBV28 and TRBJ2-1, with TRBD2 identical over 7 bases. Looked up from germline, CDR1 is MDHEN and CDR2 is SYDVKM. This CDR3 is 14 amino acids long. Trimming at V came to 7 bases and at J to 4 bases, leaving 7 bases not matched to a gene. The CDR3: CASKPGGLYNEQFF. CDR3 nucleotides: TGTGCCAGCAAGCCGGGGGGTTTGTACAATGAGCAGTTCTTC.

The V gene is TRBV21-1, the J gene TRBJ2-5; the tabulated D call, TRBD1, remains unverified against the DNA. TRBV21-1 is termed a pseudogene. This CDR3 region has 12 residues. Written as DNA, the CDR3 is TGTGCCAGCAGCCAAAGGGGAGAGACCCAGTACTTC. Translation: CASSQRGETQYF.

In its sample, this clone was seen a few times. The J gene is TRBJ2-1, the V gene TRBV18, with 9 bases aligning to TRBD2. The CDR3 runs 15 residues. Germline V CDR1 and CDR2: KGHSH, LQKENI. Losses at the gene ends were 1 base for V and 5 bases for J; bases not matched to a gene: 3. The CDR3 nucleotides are TGTGCCAGCTCACCACTAGCGGGGGCCGACAATGAGCAGTTCTTC. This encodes CASSPLAGADNEQFF.

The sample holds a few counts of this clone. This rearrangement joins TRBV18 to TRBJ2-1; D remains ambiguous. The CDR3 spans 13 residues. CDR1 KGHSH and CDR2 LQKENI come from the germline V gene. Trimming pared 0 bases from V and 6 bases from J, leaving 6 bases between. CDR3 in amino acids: CASSPPQANEQFF. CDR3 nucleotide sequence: TGTGCCAGCTCACCACCTCAAGCCAATGAGCAGTTCTTC.

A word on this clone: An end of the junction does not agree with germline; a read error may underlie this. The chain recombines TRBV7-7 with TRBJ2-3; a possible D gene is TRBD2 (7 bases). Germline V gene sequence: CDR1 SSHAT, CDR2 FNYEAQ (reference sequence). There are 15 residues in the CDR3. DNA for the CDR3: TGTGCTAGCAGCTTAGGGGCGGGGGCCACAGATACGCAGTATTTT. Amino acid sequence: CASSLGAGATDTQYF.

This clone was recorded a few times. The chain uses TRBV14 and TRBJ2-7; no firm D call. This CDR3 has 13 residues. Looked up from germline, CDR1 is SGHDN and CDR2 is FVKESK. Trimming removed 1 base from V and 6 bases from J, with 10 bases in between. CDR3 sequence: CASSQVGWSEQYF. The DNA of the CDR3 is TGTGCCAGCAGCCAAGTCGGGTGGTCCGAGCAGTACTTC.

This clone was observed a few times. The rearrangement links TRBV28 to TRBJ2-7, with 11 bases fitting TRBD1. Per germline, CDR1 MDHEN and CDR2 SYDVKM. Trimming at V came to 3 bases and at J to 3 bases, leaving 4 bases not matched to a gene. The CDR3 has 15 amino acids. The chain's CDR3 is CASSLAGTGGYEQYF. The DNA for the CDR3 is TGTGCCAGCAGTTTGGCAGGGACAGGGGGCTACGAGCAGTACTTC. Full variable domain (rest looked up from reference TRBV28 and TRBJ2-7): DVKVTQSSRYLVKRTGEKVFLECVQDMDHENMFWYRQDPGLGLRLIYFSYDVKMKEKGDIPEGYSVSREKKERFSLILESASTNQTSMYLCASSLAGTGGYEQYFGPGTRLTVT.

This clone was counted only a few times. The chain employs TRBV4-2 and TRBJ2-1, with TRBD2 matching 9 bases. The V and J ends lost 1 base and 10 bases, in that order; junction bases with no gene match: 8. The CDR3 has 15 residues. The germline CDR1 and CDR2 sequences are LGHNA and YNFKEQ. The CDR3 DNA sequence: TGTGCCAGCAGCCAAGTAGCTGGTAGCGGGGGCGAGCAGTTCTTC. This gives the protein CASSQVAGSGGEQFF.

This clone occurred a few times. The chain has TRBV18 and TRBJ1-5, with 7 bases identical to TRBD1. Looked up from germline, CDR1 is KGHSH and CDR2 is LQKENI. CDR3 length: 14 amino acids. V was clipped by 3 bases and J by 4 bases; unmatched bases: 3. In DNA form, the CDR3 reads TGTGCCAGCTCACCGACAGGGCCTAATCAGCCCCAGCATTTT. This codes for CASSPTGPNQPQHF. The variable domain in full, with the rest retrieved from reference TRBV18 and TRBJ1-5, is NAGVMQNPRHLVRRRGQEARLRCSPMKGHSHVYWYRQLPEEGLKFMVYLQKENIIDESGMPKERFSAEFPKEGPSILRIQQVVRGDSAAYFCASSPTGPNQPQHFGDGTRLSIL.

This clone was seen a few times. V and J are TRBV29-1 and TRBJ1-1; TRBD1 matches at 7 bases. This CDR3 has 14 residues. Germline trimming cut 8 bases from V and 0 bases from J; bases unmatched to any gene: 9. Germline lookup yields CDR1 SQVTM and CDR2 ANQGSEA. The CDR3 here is CSITGATMNTEAFF. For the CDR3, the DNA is TGCAGCATTACAGGGGCGACCATGAACACTGAAGCTTTCTTT.

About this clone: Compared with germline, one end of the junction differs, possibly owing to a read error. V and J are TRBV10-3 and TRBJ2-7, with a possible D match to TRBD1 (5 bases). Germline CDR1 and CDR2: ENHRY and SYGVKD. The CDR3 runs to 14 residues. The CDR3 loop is CASSYSQGTYEQYF. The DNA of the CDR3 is TGTGCCAGCAGTTACTCCCAGGGAACCTACGAGCAGTACTTC.

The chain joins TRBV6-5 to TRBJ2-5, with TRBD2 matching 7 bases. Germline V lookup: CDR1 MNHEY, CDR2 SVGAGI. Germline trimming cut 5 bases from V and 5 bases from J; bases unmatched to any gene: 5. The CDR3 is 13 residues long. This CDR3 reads CASSAAGRETQYF. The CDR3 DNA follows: TGTGCCAGCAGTGCAGCGGGGAGGGAGACCCAGTACTTC.

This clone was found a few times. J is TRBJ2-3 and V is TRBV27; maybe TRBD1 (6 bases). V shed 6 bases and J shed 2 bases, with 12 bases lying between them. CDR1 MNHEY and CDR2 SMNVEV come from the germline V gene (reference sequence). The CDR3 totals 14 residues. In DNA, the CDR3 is TGTGCCAGCAGAATAACAGGGTACACAGATACGCAGTATTTT. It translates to CASRITGYTDTQYF.

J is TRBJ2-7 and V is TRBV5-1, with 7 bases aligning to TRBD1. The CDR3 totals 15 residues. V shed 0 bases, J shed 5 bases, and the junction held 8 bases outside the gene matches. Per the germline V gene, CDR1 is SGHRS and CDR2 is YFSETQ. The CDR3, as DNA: TGCGCCAGCAGCTTGGCGGGACAGAGGAAGGACGAGCAGTACTTC. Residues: CASSLAGQRKDEQYF.